The next 3 T cell receptor beta chains were all read from a single sample in a study of T cells after yellow fever vaccination. TCRdb fed the 5' RACE reads into MiXCR, producing one record per CDR3 protein. The top ten hold 11% to 15% of the sample, which has just under 600,000 distinct CDR3 sequences, about 13% seen once. Specimen: PBMCs, collected on the day of the yellow fever booster vaccination. Receptor source: a man aged 25 to 40 who received the YFV17D yellow fever vaccine.

Only a few counts were recorded for this clonotype. The V and J genes are TRBV6-5 and TRBJ2-7, with D uncertain. The length of the CDR3 is 14 residues. Germline CDR1 and CDR2: MNHEY and SVGAGI. V was clipped by 2 bases and J by 6 bases, with 14 bases between them. The CDR3 region has the DNA TGTGCCAGCAGTTACGGTTGGCTTGCCCGCGAGCAGTACTTC. Its translation: CASSYGWLAREQYF.

This sequence joins TRBV6-1 and TRBJ2-5; D ambiguous. Germline CDR1 and CDR2: MNHNS and SASEGT. CDR3 length: 13 amino acids. V lost 7 bases to trimming and J lost 3 bases, with 12 bases between them. The CDR3 is CASTSLGKETQYF. DNA for the CDR3: TGTGCCAGCACAAGTCTAGGGAAAGAGACCCAGTACTTC.

The sample holds a few counts of this clonotype. This chain joins TRBV7-7 and TRBJ2-5, with a tentative D call TRBD2 (5 bases). V lost 5 bases, J lost 2 bases, and 15 bases lay in between. Germline CDR1 and CDR2: SSHAT and FNYEAQ (reference sequence). The length of the CDR3 is 15 residues. As DNA, the CDR3 is TGTGCCAGCAGCCGGGGTTCCGGGCCACAAGAGACCCAGTACTTC. Its translation: CASSRGSGPQETQYF.